This TCR beta chain was recorded in a study of identifying expanded T cells in peripheral blood. V was pared by 3 bases and J by 8 bases, with 19 bases between. The CDR3 loop spans 15 amino acids. From germline, CDR1 is LGHNA and CDR2 YSLEER. Using immunoSEQ multiplex PCR, the repertoire was profiled, and TCRdb retains in-frame clones only, with some absent. This sample carries around 100,000 clones, roughly 89% of them seen once, and the ten largest clones take approximately 17%. Study conclusions and caveats: About 1.2 clones differed between technical replicates, versus about 15 and 19 over time. Variance in clone template counts between approximately two-week samples significantly increased with total template count across all healthy donors.

This clone was seen just once. Its antigen is not known. The genes are TRBV4-3 and TRBJ1-2; possibly TRBD1 for D (5 bases). Sequencing was performed on blood. This sequence originates from a person aged 18 to 69 in good health. The CDR3 DNA reads as TGCGCCAGCAGCCAGTCCCGGGACTTCTTGTGGGGCTACACCTTC. Its protein is CASSQSRDFLWGYTF.